This record looks at one TCR beta chain sequence and its context. What it binds is not known. Germline V CDR1 and CDR2: SGDLS, YYNGEE. V shed 3 bases and J shed 3 bases, with 16 bases lying between them. The CDR3 consists of 15 residues. PCR involved 60 Vbeta and 13 Jbeta primers. Clones were sequenced by immunoSEQ multiplex PCR, and TCRdb holds only the in-frame ones, with some missing. The sample data list over 65,000 clones. The sample belongs to a study of cytomegalovirus exposure and HLA in healthy donors. Overall study results and limits: In vitro confirmation showed three CMV-associated chains to be CMV antigen specific. Researchers counted roughly 160 TCR beta chains as cytomegalovirus-associated.

This chain joins TRBV9 and TRBJ2-7, with a possible D match to TRBD2 (7 bases). The TCR comes from a man aged 25-40 years in good health and CMV-seronegative. The sequenced sample consisted of PBMCs. The CDR3 loop reads CASSGGGGGSYEQYF. The CDR3 coding sequence is TGTGCCAGCAGCGGAGGGGGGGGAGGGAGCTACGAGCAGTACTTC.